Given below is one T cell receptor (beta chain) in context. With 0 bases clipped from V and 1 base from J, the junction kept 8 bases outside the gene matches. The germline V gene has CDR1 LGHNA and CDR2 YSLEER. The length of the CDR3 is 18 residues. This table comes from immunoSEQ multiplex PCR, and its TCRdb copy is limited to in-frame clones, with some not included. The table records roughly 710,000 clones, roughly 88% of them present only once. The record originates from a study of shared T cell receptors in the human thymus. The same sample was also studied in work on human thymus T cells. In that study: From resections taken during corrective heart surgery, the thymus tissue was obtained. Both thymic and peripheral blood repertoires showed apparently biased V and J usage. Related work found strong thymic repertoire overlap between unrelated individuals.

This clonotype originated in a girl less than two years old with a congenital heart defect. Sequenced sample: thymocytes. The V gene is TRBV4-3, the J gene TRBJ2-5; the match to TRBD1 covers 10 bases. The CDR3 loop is CASSQEVGWTGGQETQYF. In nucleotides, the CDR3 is TGCGCCAGCAGCCAAGAAGTCGGTTGGACAGGGGGCCAAGAGACCCAGTACTTC.